Listed below are T cell receptor beta chains from one sample, sequenced in a study of blood T cell repertoires in COVID-19. Here immunoSEQ multiplex PCR was the method, and the copy in TCRdb shows in-frame clones only, minus some. Counted here are 95,000 or so clones, 80% to 90% occurring once; the ten biggest clones make up about 17%. Sequences were obtained from peripheral blood. Receptors originate from a human donor in a cohort sampled during active COVID-19. The CDR3 runs from the conserved cysteine through the conserved F or W. D genes are given only for firm matches. Clone size is stated in some rows and not others, as once, few, many or a class when expanded.

D gene	clone size	J gene	V gene	CDR3 length	CDR3 DNA	CDR3 protein
-	-	TRBJ1-1	TRBV7-6	15	TGTGCCAGCAGCTTAGGTCAGGGAGGCTGGACTGAAGCTTTCTTT	CASSLGQGGWTEAFF
-	-	TRBJ2-3	TRBV7-9	15	TGTGCCAGCAGCCCGAGTAGGCTAGCGTCAGATACGCAGTATTTT	CASSPSRLASDTQYF
TRBD1	-	TRBJ1-2	TRBV25-1	14	TGTGCCAGCAGCCACCCCACAGGGGGTGGTGGCTACACCTTC	CASSHPTGGGGYTF
-	-	TRBJ1-2	TRBV19	13	TGTGCCAGTAGTATAAACGGGGACTATGGCTACACCTTC	CASSINGDYGYTF
-	-	TRBJ1-1	TRBV5-6	13	TGTGCCAGCAGCTTACAGGGTAGGACTGAAGCTTTCTTT	CASSLQGRTEAFF
-	-	TRBJ1-1	TRBV19	14	TGTGCCAGTACCCTAGGGGGGGCTGATACTGAAGCTTTCTTT	CASTLGGADTEAFF
-	-	TRBJ1-6	TRBV4-1	15	TGCGCCAGCAGCCATCTGGACAGAGTAAATTCACCCCTCCACTTT	CASSHLDRVNSPLHF
TRBD1	-	TRBJ2-3	TRBV28	16	TGTGCCAGCAGTTCCCGGGTCGGGACAGGTCCAGATACGCAGTATTTT	CASSSRVGTGPDTQYF
TRBD1	-	TRBJ2-7	TRBV6-5	14	TGTGCCAGCCAACAACAGGGGGCAGGTTACGAGCAGTACTTC	CASQQQGAGYEQYF
-	-	TRBJ1-1	TRBV27	15	TGTGCCACCAGGCGGGGGTTAGCCATGAACACTGAAGCTTTCTTT	CATRRGLAMNTEAFF
-	-	TRBJ2-2	TRBV4-1	16	TGCGCCAGCAGCCATAACCCGGGACACCCAACCGGGGAGCTGTTTTTT	CASSHNPGHPTGELFF
-	-	TRBJ1-1	TRBV4-2	15	TGTGCCAGCAGCCGGAGCAGGGGAAGGAACACTGAAGCTTTCTTT	CASSRSRGRNTEAFF
TRBD1	once	TRBJ1-1	TRBV10-3	14	TGTGCCAGGAACAGGGGGCACGGGAACACTGAAGCTTTCTTT	CARNRGHGNTEAFF
-	-	TRBJ2-1	TRBV3-1/TRBV3-2	16	TGTGCCAGCAGCCAAGCGTTACTAGTAGCCTACAATGAGCAGTTCTTC	CASSQALLVAYNEQFF
-	-	TRBJ2-7	TRBV10-3	14	TGTGCCATCAGCCCGGGGGCCAATGGGGGACAGTCCGTCTTC	CAISPGANGGQSVF
-	few	TRBJ1-5	TRBV3-1/TRBV3-2	15	TGTGCCAGCAGCCAAGATTACACTACTGGCCAGCCCCAGCATTTT	CASSQDYTTGQPQHF
TRBD1	-	TRBJ1-4	TRBV9	14	TGTGCCAGCGGTCAGGGACAGGGGAGGGAAAAACTGTTTTTT	CASGQGQGREKLFF
TRBD1	-	TRBJ2-1	TRBV6-1	12	TGTGCCAGCATAGACAGGGGTAATGAGCAGTTCTTC	CASIDRGNEQFF
TRBD2	-	TRBJ2-3	TRBV19	15	TGTGCCAGTACCGAACTAGCGGGGGGTATAGATACGCAGTATTTT	CASTELAGGIDTQYF
-	once	TRBJ1-5	TRBV19	16	TGTGCCAGCACCACCCGAAGGGCTCTCGGGATTCAGCCCCAGCATTTT	CASTTRRALGIQPQHF
TRBD2	-	TRBJ2-2	TRBV3-1/TRBV3-2	16	TGTGCCAGCAGCCTTAGCGGGGGTGTTCACACCGGGGAGCTGTTTTTT	CASSLSGGVHTGELFF
-	-	TRBJ1-1	TRBV3-1/TRBV3-2	11	TGTGCCAGCAGCCTTACAGGGGAAGCTTTCTTT	CASSLTGEAFF
TRBD1	-	TRBJ1-6	TRBV3-1/TRBV3-2	14	TGTGCCAGCAGCCAAGTCAGGGGGGAATCACCCCTCCACTTT	CASSQVRGESPLHF
TRBD1	-	TRBJ1-2	TRBV28	14	TGTGCCAGCAGTTTTTCACAGGGGTCCTATGGCTACACCTTC	CASSFSQGSYGYTF
-	few	TRBJ1-5	TRBV18	16	TGTGCCAGCTCACCACCGGTTGGCAGAAAAAATCAGCCCCAGCATTTT	CASSPPVGRKNQPQHF
-	-	TRBJ1-2	TRBV30	15	TGTGCCTGGGAGGGGGTGAGCAGAATAAACTATGGCTACACCTTC	CAWEGVSRINYGYTF
-	-	TRBJ2-4	TRBV4-2	14	TGTGCCAGCAGCCAAGAGGCTCAGGGGAACATTCAGTACTTC	CASSQEAQGNIQYF
TRBD1	-	TRBJ2-3	TRBV4-1	16	TGCGCCAGCAGCCAAGAGTGGACAGGGGACACAGATACGCAGTATTTT	CASSQEWTGDTDTQYF
TRBD1	-	TRBJ2-2	TRBV30	16	TGTGCCTGCCCAACCGGACAGGGGGATTTAGCCGGGGAGCTGTTTTTT	CACPTGQGDLAGELFF
TRBD2	-	TRBJ2-1	TRBV2	12	TGTGCCAGCAGTGAACCGGGCCTAGCGGGGGTCTTC	CASSEPGLAGVF
-	-	TRBJ2-7	TRBV19	11	TGTGCCAGTAGTCTTGGACACGCGCGGTACTTC	CASSLGHARYF
TRBD1	-	TRBJ1-5	TRBV18	14	TGTGCCAGCTCCCGCGGGACAGGGAATCAGCCCCAGCATTTT	CASSRGTGNQPQHF
TRBD1	-	TRBJ2-7	TRBV5-5	15	TGTGCCAGCAGCTTGGCGGGGACAGGAGCCTACGAGCAGTACTTC	CASSLAGTGAYEQYF
TRBD2	-	TRBJ2-3	TRBV7-2	18	TGTGCCAGCAGCTTAGGACTAGCGGGGGGGCCAGGTTTAGATACGCAGTATTTT	CASSLGLAGGPGLDTQYF
-	-	TRBJ1-2	TRBV4-1	13	TGCGCCAGCAGCCAAGAGGAGGCCCAGGGCTACACCTTC	CASSQEEAQGYTF
TRBD1	-	TRBJ1-3	TRBV28	16	TGTGCCAGCAGTTTATTCAGGGGGCGAGATGTAAACACCATATATTTT	CASSLFRGRDVNTIYF
TRBD1	-	TRBJ2-1	TRBV9	17	TGTGCCAGCAGCGTAGGGGTTAACAGGGGGCCGGAAAATGAGCAGTTCTTC	CASSVGVNRGPENEQFF
TRBD2	-	TRBJ2-2	TRBV9	16	TGTGCCAGCAGCGTGACTAGCGGCACGAACACCGGGGAGCTGTTTTTT	CASSVTSGTNTGELFF
-	-	TRBJ1-2	TRBV12-5	14	TGTGCTAGTGGTTTGGAGACAGCCCGTGATGGCTACACCTTC	CASGLETARDGYTF
TRBD1	-	TRBJ1-5	TRBV4-1	16	TGCGCCAGCAGCCAAGATGGGACAGGGGGCGAAAAGTCCCAGCATTTT	CASSQDGTGGEKSQHF
TRBD1	once	TRBJ2-1	TRBV27	15	TGTGCCAGCAGTTTGTTGGACAGGGGGCCGGATGAGCAGTTCTTC	CASSLLDRGPDEQFF
-	many	TRBJ1-4	TRBV27	13	TGTGCCAGCGCCGGGAACCCGGGGGAAAAACTGTTTTTT	CASAGNPGEKLFF